What follows are 18 T cell receptor beta chains derived from one specimen sequenced in a study of CD8 T cells in ankylosing spondylitis. Broader study findings: A motif in TCR beta, a set of 8 or 9 highly homologous variants, appeared characteristic of ankylosing spondylitis blood.

TCRdb reanalysed the 5' RACE reads using MiXCR and keeps one entry per CDR3 protein. The data show 350,000 to 550,000 distinct CDR3 sequences, roughly 26% seen once. Their antigens are not known. Sequenced: blood, either unsorted or a sorted T cell fraction (not recorded which). Every receptor here comes from a male donor with ankylosing spondylitis.

V gene TRBV11-1 combines with J gene TRBJ2-1, with 13 bases identical to TRBD2. The CDR3 length is 18 residues. V trimming: 5 bases; J trimming: 0 bases; junction bases outside the gene matches: 7. The germline V gene encodes CDR1 SGHAT and CDR2 FQDESV (reference sequence). The CDR3 here is CASSRGTSGTSSYNEQFF. The CDR3 region has the DNA TGTGCCAGCAGCCGCGGGACTAGCGGGACGAGCTCCTACAATGAGCAGTTCTTC.

The chain employs TRBV20-1 and TRBJ2-1; 9 bases agree with TRBD1. CDR1 DFQATT and CDR2 SNEGSKA come from the germline V gene (reference sequence). V lost 6 bases, J lost 4 bases, and 10 bases stayed unmatched. The CDR3 is made up of 15 amino acids. CDR3 DNA: TGCAGTGCCGAGCCCACGGGACAGGGATACAATGAGCAGTTCTTC. The encoded protein is CSAEPTGQGYNEQFF.

This clonotype was seen a few times. The chain links TRBV20-1 to TRBJ2-3, with D tentatively TRBD2 (6 bases). Germline CDR1 is DFQATT and CDR2 is SNEGSKA (reference sequence). Deletions cut 0 bases from V and 3 bases from J, with 10 bases between. This CDR3 contains 14 residues. DNA for the CDR3: TGCAGTGCTAGAGACGGGAGAGTAACAGATACGCAGTATTTT. It translates to CSARDGRVTDTQYF.

This rearrangement joins TRBV2 to TRBJ2-1; the match to TRBD1 covers 8 bases. CDR3 length equals 14 residues. Germline V CDR1 and CDR2: SNHLY, FYNNEI. The ends lost 10 bases at V and 0 bases at J; junction bases unmatched: 5. Here the CDR3 reads CATRQGSSYNEQFF. The CDR3 DNA is TGTGCCACTAGACAGGGGAGCTCCTACAATGAGCAGTTCTTC.

V gene TRBV12-3 or TRBV12-4 combines with J gene TRBJ1-6; a possible D gene is TRBD1 (5 bases). The CDR3 runs to 14 residues. Trimming took 5 bases from V and 8 from J, leaving 13 bases between them. CDR3 amino acids: CASSETPGDSPLHF. Written as DNA, the CDR3 is TGTGCCAGCAGTGAGACGCCGGGGGATTCACCCCTCCACTTT.

The chain links TRBV20-1 to TRBJ2-3, with TRBD1 as a possible D gene (6 bases). The CDR3 is 11 amino acids. Trimming pared 5 bases from V and 8 bases from J, leaving 11 bases between. From germline, CDR1 is DFQATT and CDR2 SNEGSKA (reference sequence). The CDR3 DNA sequence: TGCAGTGCTCCCTGGGGGCTTACGCAGTATTTT. Amino acid sequence: CSAPWGLTQYF.

This clonotype was seen more than once but under ten times. The genes are TRBV20-1 and TRBJ2-3; 7 bases align to TRBD1. Germline loops: CDR1 DFQATT, CDR2 SNEGSKA (reference sequence). CDR3 length equals 13 residues. The V gene end was trimmed by 7 bases and the J gene end by 2 bases; junction bases not matched to a gene: 6. CDR3 residues: CSGSQGTTDTQYF. The DNA of the CDR3 is TGCAGTGGGTCACAGGGGACCACAGATACGCAGTATTTT.

This clonotype was found a few times. The rearrangement links TRBV7-9 to TRBJ2-1; D gene uncertain. This CDR3 region has 15 residues. The germline V gene has CDR1 SEHNR and CDR2 FQNEAQ (reference sequence). V was clipped by 0 bases and J by 8 bases, with 14 bases between them. The CDR3 loop reads CASSLAGIGLHEQFF. As DNA, the CDR3 is TGTGCCAGCAGCTTAGCGGGGATAGGCTTACATGAGCAGTTCTTC.

This clonotype has just a few counts. The chain joins TRBV7-9 to TRBJ2-3; D is ambiguous. V dropped 5 bases and J dropped 7 bases, with 10 bases sitting between them. There are 12 residues in the CDR3. CDR1 and CDR2 (germline): SEHNR, FQNEAQ (reference sequence). The CDR3 reads CASSPSLNTQYF. CDR3 nucleotide sequence: TGTGCCAGCAGCCCTTCTTTGAATACGCAGTATTTT.

The V gene is TRBV6-5, the J gene TRBJ1-1; D may be TRBD1 (6 bases). Germline V CDR1 and CDR2: MNHEY, SVGAGI. This CDR3 contains 14 residues. Trimming removed 3 bases from V and 2 bases from J, with 10 bases in between. The CDR3 nucleotides are TGTGCCAGCAGTTATCGGACAGCCAACACTGAAGCTTTCTTT. Translated: CASSYRTANTEAFF.

This chain joins TRBV12-3 or TRBV12-4 and TRBJ1-2, with 10 bases lining up with TRBD1. V was pared by 0 bases and J by 8 bases, with 6 bases of the junction left unmatched. This CDR3 is built from 15 residues. In DNA, the CDR3 is TGTGCCAGCAGTTTAGCGGGACAGGGGATCTACGGCTACACCTTC. Translating gives CASSLAGQGIYGYTF.

This chain uses TRBV12-3 or TRBV12-4 with TRBJ2-3, with 9 bases identical to TRBD2. J was trimmed by 6 bases and V by 7 bases; bases with no gene match: 8. CDR3 length: 14 residues. The CDR3 DNA sequence: TGTGCCAGCATTATAGCGGGAGCCTTGGATACGCAGTATTTT. It specifies CASIIAGALDTQYF.

This clonotype occurred a few times. The rearrangement links TRBV7-2 to TRBJ2-3; D gene ambiguous. V gave up 9 bases and J gave up 0 bases, with 16 bases separating them. In germline, CDR1 is SGHTA, CDR2 FQGNSA. The CDR3 loop spans 15 amino acids. The CDR3 region is CASTVVATSTDTQYF. The CDR3 nucleotides read TGTGCCAGTACCGTTGTGGCAACTAGCACAGATACGCAGTATTTT.

This clonotype was recorded at least ten times. V usage is TRBV5-1 and J usage is TRBJ2-3; D uncertain. Trimming shortened V by 1 base and J by 0 bases, and 6 bases separated the two germline ends. CDR3 size: 14 residues. Germline V CDR1 and CDR2: SGHRS, YFSETQ. The CDR3 DNA reads TGCGCCAGCAGCTTGTCCCTTAGCACAGATACGCAGTATTTT. It is translated as CASSLSLSTDTQYF.

This clonotype has a handful of counts. The chain combines TRBV12-3 or TRBV12-4 with TRBJ1-2; no definite D call. The V end was cut by 1 base, the J end by 7 bases, with 7 bases between. There are 12 residues in the CDR3. This CDR3 is CASSLGPAGYTF. CDR3 sequence (DNA): TGTGCCAGCAGTTTAGGCCCGGCTGGCTACACCTTC.

The chain couples TRBV5-6 to TRBJ2-5; D call uncertain. V gave up 4 bases and J gave up 5 bases, with 12 bases separating them. This CDR3 region has 13 residues. Looked up from germline, CDR1 is SGHDT and CDR2 is YYEEEE. The CDR3 nucleotides are TGTGCCAGCAGCGCCCTCTTCGGGGAGACCCAGTACTTC. Residues: CASSALFGETQYF.

The genes are TRBV30 and TRBJ2-7; 11 nucleotides line up with TRBD2. The CDR3 totals 13 residues. Per the germline V gene, CDR1 is GTSNPN and CDR2 is SVGIG (reference sequence). J gave up 5 bases and V 7 bases, and 7 bases lay outside the gene matches. The CDR3 coding sequence is TGTGCCTCTCGCCTAGCGGGAGGAAACGAGCAGTACGTC. This encodes CASRLAGGNEQYV.

Only a few counts were recorded for this clonotype. The rearrangement links TRBV24-1 to TRBJ1-2, with a possible D match to TRBD1 (5 bases). Per germline, CDR1 KGHDR and CDR2 SFDVKD. V lost 4 bases, J lost 4 bases, and 15 bases lay in between. The CDR3 is 15 residues long. CDR3 nucleotide sequence: TGTGCCACCAGTGACCGCCCGGGACGCGGCTATGGCTACACCTTC. Its protein is CATSDRPGRGYGYTF.